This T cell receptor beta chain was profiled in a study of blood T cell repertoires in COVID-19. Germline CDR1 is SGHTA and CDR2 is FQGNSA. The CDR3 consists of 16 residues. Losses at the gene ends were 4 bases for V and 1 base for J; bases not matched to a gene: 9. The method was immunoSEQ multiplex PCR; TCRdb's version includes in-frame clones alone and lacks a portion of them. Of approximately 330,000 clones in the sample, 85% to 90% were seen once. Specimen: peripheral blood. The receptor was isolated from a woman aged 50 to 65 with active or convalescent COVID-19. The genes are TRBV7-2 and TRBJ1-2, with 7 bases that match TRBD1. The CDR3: CASSSPDRIYNYGYTF. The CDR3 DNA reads TGTGCCAGCAGCTCCCCGGACAGGATTTATAACTATGGCTACACCTTC.